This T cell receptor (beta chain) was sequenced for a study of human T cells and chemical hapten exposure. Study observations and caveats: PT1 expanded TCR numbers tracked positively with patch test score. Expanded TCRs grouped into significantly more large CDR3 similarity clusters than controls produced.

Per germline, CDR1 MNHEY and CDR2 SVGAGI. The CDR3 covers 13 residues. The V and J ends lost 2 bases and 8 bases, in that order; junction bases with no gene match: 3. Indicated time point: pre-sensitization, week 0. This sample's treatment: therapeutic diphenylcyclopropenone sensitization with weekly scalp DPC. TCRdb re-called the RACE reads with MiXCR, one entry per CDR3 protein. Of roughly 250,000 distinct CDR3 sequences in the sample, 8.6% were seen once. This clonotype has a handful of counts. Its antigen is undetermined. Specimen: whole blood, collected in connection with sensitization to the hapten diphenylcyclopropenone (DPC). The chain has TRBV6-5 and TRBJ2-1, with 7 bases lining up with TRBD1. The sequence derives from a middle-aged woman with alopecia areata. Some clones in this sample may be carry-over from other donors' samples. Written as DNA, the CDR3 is TGTGCCAGCAGTTACAACAGGGGCGATGAGCAGTTCTTC. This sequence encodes CASSYNRGDEQFF.